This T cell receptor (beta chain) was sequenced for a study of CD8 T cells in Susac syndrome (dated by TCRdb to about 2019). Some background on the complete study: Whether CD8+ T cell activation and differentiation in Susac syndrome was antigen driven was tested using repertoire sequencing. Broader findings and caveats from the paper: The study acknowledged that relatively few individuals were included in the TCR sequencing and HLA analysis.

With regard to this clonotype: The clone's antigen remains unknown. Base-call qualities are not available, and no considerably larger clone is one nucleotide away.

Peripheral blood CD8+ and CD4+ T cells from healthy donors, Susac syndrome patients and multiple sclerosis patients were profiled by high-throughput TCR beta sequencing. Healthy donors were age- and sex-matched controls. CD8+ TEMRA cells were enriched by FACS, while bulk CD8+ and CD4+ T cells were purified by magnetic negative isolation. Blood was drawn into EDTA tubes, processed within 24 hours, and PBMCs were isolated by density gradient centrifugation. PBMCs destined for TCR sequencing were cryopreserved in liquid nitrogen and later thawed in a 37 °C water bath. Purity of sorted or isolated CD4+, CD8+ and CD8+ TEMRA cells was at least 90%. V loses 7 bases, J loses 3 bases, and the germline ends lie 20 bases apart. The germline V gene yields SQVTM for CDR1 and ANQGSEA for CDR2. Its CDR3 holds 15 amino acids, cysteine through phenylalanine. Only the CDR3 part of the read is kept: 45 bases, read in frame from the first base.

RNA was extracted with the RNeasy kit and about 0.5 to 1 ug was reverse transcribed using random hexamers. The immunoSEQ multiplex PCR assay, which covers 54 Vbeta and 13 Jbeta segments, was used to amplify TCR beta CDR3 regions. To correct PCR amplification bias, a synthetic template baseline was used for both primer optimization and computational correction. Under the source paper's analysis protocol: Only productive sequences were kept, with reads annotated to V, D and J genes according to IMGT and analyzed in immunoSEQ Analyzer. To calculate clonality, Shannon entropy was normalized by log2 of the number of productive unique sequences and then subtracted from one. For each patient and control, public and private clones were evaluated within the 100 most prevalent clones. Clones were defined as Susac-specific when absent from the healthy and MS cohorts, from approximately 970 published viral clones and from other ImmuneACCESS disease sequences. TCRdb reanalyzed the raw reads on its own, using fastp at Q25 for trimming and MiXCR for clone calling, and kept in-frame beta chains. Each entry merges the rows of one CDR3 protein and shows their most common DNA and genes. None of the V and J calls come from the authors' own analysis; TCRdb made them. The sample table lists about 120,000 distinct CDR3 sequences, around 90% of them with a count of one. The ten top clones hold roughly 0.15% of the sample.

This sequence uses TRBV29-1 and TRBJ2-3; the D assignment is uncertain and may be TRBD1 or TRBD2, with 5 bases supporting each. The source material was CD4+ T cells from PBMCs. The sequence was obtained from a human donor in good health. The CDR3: CSAAGLLGGTDTQYF. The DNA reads TGCAGCGCCGCAGGTCTTCTTGGGGGTACAGATACGCAGTATTTT.